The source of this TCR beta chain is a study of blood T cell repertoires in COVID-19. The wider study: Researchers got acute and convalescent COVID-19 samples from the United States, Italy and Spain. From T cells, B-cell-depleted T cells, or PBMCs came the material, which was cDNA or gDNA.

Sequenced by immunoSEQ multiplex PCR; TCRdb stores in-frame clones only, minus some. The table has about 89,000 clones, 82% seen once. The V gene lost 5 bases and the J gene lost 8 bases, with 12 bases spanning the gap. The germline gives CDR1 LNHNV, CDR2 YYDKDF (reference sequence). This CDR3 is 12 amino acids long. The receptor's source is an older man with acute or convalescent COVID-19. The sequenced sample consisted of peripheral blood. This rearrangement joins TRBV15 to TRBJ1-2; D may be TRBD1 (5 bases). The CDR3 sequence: CATSPDTFGYTF. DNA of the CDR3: TGTGCCACCAGCCCGGACACGTTCGGCTACACCTTC.